This T cell receptor (beta chain) comes out of a study of OX40 agonist ivuxolimab in advanced cancers. The wider study: Patients took ivuxolimab, an agonistic anti-OX40 (CD134) antibody. Study results and caveats: The antigen specificity of the peripheral T cells (those that were expanded) was not determined. Partial responders treated at 0.1-3.0 mg/kg exhibited clonal expansion among the lowest measured.

Sequencing used immunoSEQ multiplex PCR; TCRdb keeps in-frame clones, though not all of them. The sample shows tens of thousands of clones, about 86% of them seen only once. This clone was recorded only once. The antigen is undetermined. The CDR3 has 14 residues. V was shortened by 3 bases and J by 6 bases, with 13 bases between the two germline ends. Germline-derived CDR1 and CDR2 are SGDLS and YYNGEE. The chain uses TRBV9 and TRBJ2-1, with D perhaps matching TRBD1 or TRBD2 (5 bases each). The sequence was collected from an adult with an advanced solid tumor such as melanoma, head and neck, liver or kidney cancer. Sequencing was performed on CD4+ or CD8+ T cells sorted from blood, taken in a trial of the OX40 agonist ivuxolimab. The CDR3 spells CASSAPGTLNEQFF. CDR3 nucleotides: TGTGCCAGCAGCGCCCCGGGGACCCTCAATGAGCAGTTCTTC. The variable domain in full, with the rest retrieved from reference TRBV9 and TRBJ2-1, is DSGVTQTPKHLITATGQRVTLRCSPRSGDLSVYWYQQSLDQGLQFLIQYYNGEERAKGNILERFSAQQFPDLHSELNLSSLELGDSALYFCASSAPGTLNEQFFGPGTRLTVL.